The T cell receptor (beta chain) described here comes from a study of blood T cell repertoires in COVID-19. Germline CDR1 MNHEY, CDR2 SVGAGI. This CDR3 has 15 amino acids. With 10 bases clipped from V and 5 bases from J, the junction kept 10 bases outside the gene matches. Original data processing: Reference gene primer amplification in the assay estimated nucleated cell counts. TCRdb's table, derived via immunoSEQ multiplex PCR, lists solely in-frame clones and lacks some. The V and J calls and clone size were taken over from that table, and D and trimming were inferred from the DNA. Seen here are 150,000 to 190,000 clones, approximately 80% observed once, and the top ten hold about 3.8%.

Sequencing was done on a sample of peripheral blood. The receptor was derived from a woman of 80 years or more with acute or convalescent COVID-19. This chain joins TRBV6-5 and TRBJ2-1; 11 bases are a match to TRBD2. For the CDR3, the DNA is TGTGCCACCACTCCCGGGACTAGCGGCCACAATGAGCAGTTCTTC. Amino acids: CATTPGTSGHNEQFF.